This entry lists 10 T cell receptor beta chains sequenced from one sample in a study of blood T cell repertoires in COVID-19. Sequencing was performed with immunoSEQ multiplex PCR; in TCRdb, only in-frame clones are kept and a portion is missing. The sample yields roughly 340,000 clones, roughly 86% seen once. Sequenced sample: PBMCs or T cells enriched from blood (not recorded which). The receptors derive from a man in his forties or fifties in a cohort exposed to, infected with or recovered from COVID-19 (not recorded which).

The chain couples TRBV29-1 to TRBJ2-3; the D gene is possibly TRBD1 (5 bases). With 3 bases removed from V and 1 base from J, the gap between germline ends came to 14 bases. The CDR3 sequence is 15 residues long. Germline V gene sequence: CDR1 SQVTM, CDR2 ANQGSEA. The CDR3 spells CSVDRWGVGTDTQYF. CDR3 sequence (DNA): TGCAGCGTTGATAGGTGGGGCGTAGGCACAGATACGCAGTATTTT.

The chain joins TRBV15 to TRBJ1-1; 9 bases are a match to TRBD1. This CDR3 is 15 amino acids long. Germline CDR1 and CDR2: LNHNV and YYDKDF (reference sequence). The junction had 5 bases not matched to a gene; V was cut back by 3 bases and J by 3 bases. The CDR3 bases are TGTGCCACCAGCAGCCAAACAGGGGGCTACACTGAAGCTTTCTTT. Translation: CATSSQTGGYTEAFF.

The V and J genes are TRBV5-4 and TRBJ1-3; D remains ambiguous. CDR1 and CDR2 (germline): SGHNT, YYREEE (reference sequence). The germline V and J ends were trimmed by 4 bases and 0 bases, with 14 bases remaining between them. There are 16 residues in the CDR3. For the CDR3, the DNA is TGTGCCAGCAGCCCCTCCCTGACAAGCTCTGGAAACACCATATATTTT. It translates to CASSPSLTSSGNTIYF.

The gene calls are TRBV29-1 and TRBJ1-2; 11 nucleotides align to TRBD1. The V gene end was trimmed by 6 bases and the J gene end by 5 bases; junction bases not matched to a gene: 8. From germline, CDR1 is SQVTM and CDR2 ANQGSEA. This CDR3 contains 14 residues. CDR3 amino acids: CSVRTGTGGYGYTF. The CDR3 DNA reads TGCAGCGTACGAACCGGGACAGGGGGATATGGCTACACCTTC. The full variable domain, its missing parts supplied by reference TRBV29-1 and TRBJ1-2, is SAVISQKPSRDICQRGTSLTIQCQVDSQVTMMFWYRQQPGQSLTLIATANQGSEATYESGFVIDKFPISRPNLTFSTLTVSNMSPEDSSIYLCSVRTGTGGYGYTFGSGTRLTVV.

CDR3 sequence: CASSSTGYNEQFF. The CDR3 DNA reads as TGTGCCAGCAGTTCGACAGGGTACAATGAGCAGTTCTTC. The rearrangement joins TRBV27 to TRBJ2-1, with TRBD1 matching 7 bases. The CDR3 is made up of 13 amino acids. V dropped 4 bases and J dropped 4; count of bases not matched to a gene: 1. Per the germline V gene, CDR1 is MNHEY and CDR2 is SMNVEV (reference sequence).

This clone was picked up one time. The chain combines TRBV5-1 with TRBJ1-1; 10 bases agree with TRBD1. Trimming removed 4 bases from V and 4 bases from J; junction bases left unmatched: 4. The CDR3 has 14 residues. Per germline, CDR1 SGHRS and CDR2 YFSETQ. The CDR3 here is CASSGGDRGTEAFF. In DNA form, the CDR3 reads TGCGCCAGCAGCGGTGGGGACAGGGGCACTGAAGCTTTCTTT.

V gene TRBV15 combines with J gene TRBJ2-3, with D tentatively TRBD1 (6 bases). The germline V gene encodes CDR1 LNHNV and CDR2 YYDKDF (reference sequence). V gave up 2 bases and J gave up 8 bases, with 8 bases separating them. This CDR3 is 12 amino acids long. CDR3 residues: CATSRPQGTQYF. The CDR3 coding sequence is TGTGCCACCAGCAGACCACAGGGTACGCAGTATTTT.

The CDR3 DNA reads TGTGCCAGCAGCTTAGGGGAGGGGAGCCCTGAAGCTTTCTTT. Amino acid sequence: CASSLGEGSPEAFF. V usage is TRBV7-2 and J usage is TRBJ1-1, with a possible D match to TRBD1 (5 bases). The CDR3 sequence is 14 residues long. V was shortened by 1 base and J by 6 bases, with 12 bases between the two germline ends. CDR1 is SGHTA and CDR2 is FQGNSA in the germline V gene. The variable domain in full, completed from reference TRBV7-2 and TRBJ1-1, reads GAGVSQSPSNKVTEKGKDVELRCDPISGHTALYWYRQSLGQGLEFLIYFQGNSAPDKSGLPSDRFSAERTGGSVSTLTIQRTQQEDSAVYLCASSLGEGSPEAFFGQGTRLTVV.

The chain links TRBV28 to TRBJ2-7; D unclear. Germline values: CDR1 MDHEN, CDR2 SYDVKM. Trimming shortened V by 6 bases and J by 4 bases, and 10 bases separated the two germline ends. CDR3 length: 12 residues. The CDR3 reads CASSPGRYEQYF. CDR3 DNA sequence: TGTGCCAGCAGCCCGGGTAGGTACGAGCAGTACTTC.

The chain recombines TRBV19 with TRBJ2-2; TRBD1 is a possible D gene (5 bases). The CDR3 spans 15 residues. The ends were cut back, 6 bases at V and 0 bases at J, with 11 bases in the middle. CDR1 is LNHDA, CDR2 SQIVND, per germline (reference sequence). The CDR3: CASSTQGANTGELFF. The DNA for the CDR3 is TGTGCCAGTAGCACTCAAGGGGCGAACACCGGGGAGCTGTTTTTT.